The entry that follows covers one T cell receptor beta chain sequence. The sample belongs to a study of graft-versus-host responses after intestinal transplantation. The assay was immunoSEQ multiplex PCR, and TCRdb's table has in-frame clones only and misses some. The sample lists around 33,000 clones; around 95% were seen once. The CDR3 length is 14 residues. Germline V CDR1 and CDR2: SGHNT, YYREEE (reference sequence). V lost 5 bases, J lost 6 bases, and 10 bases stayed unmatched. Sequenced here: PBMCs, sampled 16 days after intestinal transplant. The receptor comes from a human patient who received an intestinal transplant, so some T cells may come from the graft donor. The rearrangement uses TRBV5-4 and TRBJ2-7; 8 nucleotides agree with TRBD1. The CDR3 region is CASRLESRGREQYF. CDR3 coding DNA: TGTGCCAGCAGACTGGAGAGCAGGGGGCGCGAGCAGTACTTC.